This T cell receptor beta chain was recorded in a study of blood T cell repertoires in COVID-19. Overall study context: Sites across the United States, Italy and Spain contributed samples from acute and convalescent COVID-19. PBMCs, B-cell-depleted T cells, or T cells provided the cDNA or gDNA that made up the material.

Per the authors' pipeline: Reference gene primer amplification in the assay estimated nucleated cell counts. Clones were sequenced by immunoSEQ multiplex PCR, and TCRdb holds only the in-frame ones, with some missing. That table gives V, J and clone size, and the DNA gave D and trimming. This table holds 90,000 to 100,000 clones, approximately 86% found once. The sample taken for sequencing was peripheral blood. The source of this sequence is a man older than 75 with acute or convalescent COVID-19.

For the CDR3, the DNA is TGCAGCGTTGAATCAGGGTCAGGACAGCCCCAGCATTTT. It encodes CSVESGSGQPQHF. The chain links TRBV29-1 to TRBJ1-5; the D gene is possibly TRBD1 (5 bases). Germline CDR1 is SQVTM and CDR2 is ANQGSEA. Trimming took off 2 bases at V and 7 bases at J, with 12 bases between the two ends. CDR3 length equals 13 residues.